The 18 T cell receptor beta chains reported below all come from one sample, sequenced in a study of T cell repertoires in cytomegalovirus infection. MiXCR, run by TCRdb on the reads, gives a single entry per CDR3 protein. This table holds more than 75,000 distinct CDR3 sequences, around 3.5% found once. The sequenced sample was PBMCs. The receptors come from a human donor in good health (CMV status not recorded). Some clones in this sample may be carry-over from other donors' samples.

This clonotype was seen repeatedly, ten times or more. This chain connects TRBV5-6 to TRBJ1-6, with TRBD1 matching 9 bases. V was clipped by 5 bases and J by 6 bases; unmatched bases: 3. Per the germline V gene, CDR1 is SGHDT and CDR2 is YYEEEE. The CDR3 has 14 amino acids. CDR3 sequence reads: CASRSDRGNSPLHF. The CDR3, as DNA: TGTGCCAGCAGATCGGACAGGGGTAATTCACCCCTCCACTTT. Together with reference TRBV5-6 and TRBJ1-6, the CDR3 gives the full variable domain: DAGVTQSPTHLIKTRGQQVTLRCSPKSGHDTVSWYQQALGQGPQFIFQYYEEEERQRGNFPDRFSGHQFPNYSSELNVNALLLGDSALYLCASRSDRGNSPLHFGNGTRLTVT.

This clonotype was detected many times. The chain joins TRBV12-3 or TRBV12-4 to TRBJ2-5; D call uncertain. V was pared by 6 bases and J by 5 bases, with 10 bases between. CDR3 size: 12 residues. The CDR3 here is CASSRLRETQYF. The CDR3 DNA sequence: TGTGCCAGCAGCCGATTACGGGAGACCCAGTACTTC.

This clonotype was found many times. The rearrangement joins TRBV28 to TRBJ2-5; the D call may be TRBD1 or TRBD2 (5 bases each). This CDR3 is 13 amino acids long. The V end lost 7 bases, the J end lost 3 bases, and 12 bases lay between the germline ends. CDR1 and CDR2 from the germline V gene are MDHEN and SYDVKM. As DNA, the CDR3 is TGTGCCAGCAACGGGGCCCTCGAAGAGACCCAGTACTTC. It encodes CASNGALEETQYF.

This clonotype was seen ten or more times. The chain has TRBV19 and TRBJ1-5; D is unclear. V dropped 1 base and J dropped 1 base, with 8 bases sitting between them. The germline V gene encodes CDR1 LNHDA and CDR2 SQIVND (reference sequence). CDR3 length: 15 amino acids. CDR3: CASSIVVRSNQPQHF. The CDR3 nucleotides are TGTGCCAGTAGTATAGTGGTCAGAAGCAATCAGCCCCAGCATTTT.

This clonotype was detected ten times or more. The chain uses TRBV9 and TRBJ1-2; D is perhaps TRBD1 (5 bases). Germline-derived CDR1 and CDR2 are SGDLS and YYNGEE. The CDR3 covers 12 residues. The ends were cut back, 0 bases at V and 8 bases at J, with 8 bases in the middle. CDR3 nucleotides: TGTGCCAGCAGCGTAGAGCGGGGCGGCTACACCTTC. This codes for CASSVERGGYTF.

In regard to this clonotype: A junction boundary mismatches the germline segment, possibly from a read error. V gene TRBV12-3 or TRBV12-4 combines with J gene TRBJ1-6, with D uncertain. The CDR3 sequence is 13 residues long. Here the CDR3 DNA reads TGTGCCAGTACAATGGCCCAAAATTCACCCCCCCACTTT. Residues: CASTMAQNSPPHF.

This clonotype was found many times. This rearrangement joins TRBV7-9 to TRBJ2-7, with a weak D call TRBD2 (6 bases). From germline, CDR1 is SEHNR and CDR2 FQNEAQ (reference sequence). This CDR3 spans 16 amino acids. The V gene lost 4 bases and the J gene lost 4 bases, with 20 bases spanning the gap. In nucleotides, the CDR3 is TGTGCCAGCAGCTCCATGACTAGAGGGAGTCATTACGAGCAGTACTTC. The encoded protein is CASSSMTRGSHYEQYF. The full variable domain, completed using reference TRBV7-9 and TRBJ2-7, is DTGVSQNPRHKITKRGQNVTFRCDPISEHNRLYWYRQTLGQGPEFLTYFQNEAQLEKSRLLSDRFSAERPKGSFSTLEIQRTEQGDSAMYLCASSSMTRGSHYEQYFGPGTRLTVT.

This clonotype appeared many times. The CDR3 DNA sequence: TGTGCCTGGAGTGAAGGAGGGGCCGGCGGCTACACCTTC. This sequence encodes CAWSEGGAGGYTF. The chain links TRBV30 to TRBJ1-2; weak D call: TRBD1 (5 bases). V shed 1 base and J shed 8 bases, with 14 bases lying between them. Germline loops: CDR1 GTSNPN, CDR2 SVGIG (reference sequence). CDR3 length: 13 residues.

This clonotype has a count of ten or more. CDR3 sequence reads: CASSPDRSAHSEEAFF. CDR3 DNA: TGTGCCAGCTCACCAGACAGGTCAGCCCATTCGGAAGAAGCTTTCTTT. V gene TRBV18 combines with J gene TRBJ1-1; tentative D call: TRBD1 (6 bases). The CDR3 loop spans 16 amino acids. The ends were cut back, 2 bases at V and 8 bases at J, with 21 bases in the middle. Germline V gene sequence: CDR1 KGHSH, CDR2 LQKENI.

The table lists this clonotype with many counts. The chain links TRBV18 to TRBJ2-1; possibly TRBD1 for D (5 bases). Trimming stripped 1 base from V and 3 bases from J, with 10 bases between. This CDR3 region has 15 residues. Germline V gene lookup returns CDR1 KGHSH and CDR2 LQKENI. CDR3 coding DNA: TGTGCCAGCTCACCACAGGGGTTGGGCTACAATGAGCAGTTCTTC. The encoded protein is CASSPQGLGYNEQFF.

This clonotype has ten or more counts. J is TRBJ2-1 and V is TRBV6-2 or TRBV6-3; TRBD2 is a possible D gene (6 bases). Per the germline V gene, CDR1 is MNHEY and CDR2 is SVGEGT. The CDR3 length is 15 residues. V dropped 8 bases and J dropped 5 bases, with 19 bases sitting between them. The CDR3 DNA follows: TGTGCCAGCGCGACAAGGCGGGGCACTCACAATGAGCAGTTCTTC. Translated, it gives CASATRRGTHNEQFF.

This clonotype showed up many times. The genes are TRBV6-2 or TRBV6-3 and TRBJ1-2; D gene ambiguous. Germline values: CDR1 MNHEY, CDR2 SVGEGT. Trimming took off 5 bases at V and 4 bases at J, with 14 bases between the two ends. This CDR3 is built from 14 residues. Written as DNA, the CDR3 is TGTGCCAGCAGTCAGGAGGGAAGCGGCTATGGCTACACCTTC. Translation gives CASSQEGSGYGYTF.

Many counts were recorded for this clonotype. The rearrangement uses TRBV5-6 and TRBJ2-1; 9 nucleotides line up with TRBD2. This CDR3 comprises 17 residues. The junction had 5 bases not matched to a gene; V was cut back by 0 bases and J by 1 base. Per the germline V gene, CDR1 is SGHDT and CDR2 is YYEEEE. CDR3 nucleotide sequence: TGTGCCAGCAGCTTGGCTCGGCTAGCGGGGTCCTACAATGAGCAGTTCTTC. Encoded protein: CASSLARLAGSYNEQFF.

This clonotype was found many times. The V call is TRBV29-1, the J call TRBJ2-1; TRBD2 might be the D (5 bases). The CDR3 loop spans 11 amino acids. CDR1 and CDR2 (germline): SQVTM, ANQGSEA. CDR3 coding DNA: TGCAGTTCTGGGGTCGGGGAGGAGCAGTTCTTC. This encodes CSSGVGEEQFF.

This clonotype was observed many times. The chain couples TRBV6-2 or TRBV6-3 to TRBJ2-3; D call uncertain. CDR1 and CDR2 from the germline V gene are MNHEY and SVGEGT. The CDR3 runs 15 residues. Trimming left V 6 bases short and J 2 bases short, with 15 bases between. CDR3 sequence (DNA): TGTGCCAGCAGACCCGGACGTGCGAACACAGATACGCAGTATTTT. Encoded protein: CASRPGRANTDTQYF.

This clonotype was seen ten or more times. CDR3 DNA: TGTGCCAGCGCAAGCCCCCCCAGTCGCTATGGCTACACCTTC. It yields the protein CASASPPSRYGYTF. The chain carries TRBV7-8 and TRBJ1-2; D is uncertain. The length of the CDR3 is 14 residues. Per the germline V gene, CDR1 is SGHVS and CDR2 is FQNEAQ. Trimming pared 8 bases from V and 4 bases from J, leaving 17 bases between.

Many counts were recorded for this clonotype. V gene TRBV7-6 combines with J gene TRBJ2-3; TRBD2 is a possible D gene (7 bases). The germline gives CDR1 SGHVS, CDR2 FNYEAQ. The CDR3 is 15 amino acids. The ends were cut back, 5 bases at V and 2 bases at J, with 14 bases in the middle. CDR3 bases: TGTGCCAGCAGCCAACAGGGAGGGTTCACAGATACGCAGTATTTT. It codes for CASSQQGGFTDTQYF.

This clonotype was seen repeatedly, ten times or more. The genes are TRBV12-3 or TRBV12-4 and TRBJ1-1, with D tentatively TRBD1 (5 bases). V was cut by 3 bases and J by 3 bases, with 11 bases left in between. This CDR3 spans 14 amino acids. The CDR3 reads CASSFGDSYTEAFF. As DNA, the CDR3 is TGTGCCAGCAGTTTCGGCGACAGCTACACTGAAGCTTTCTTT.